This T cell receptor beta chain emerged from a study of cytomegalovirus exposure and HLA in healthy donors. Notes on the study in general: 150 or so TCR beta chains were listed as cytomegalovirus-associated. Cytomegalovirus status was reportedly diagnosed by the classifier with high sensitivity and specificity. Many donors shared some public TCRs, even though most TCR sequences were rare. As confirmed in vitro, three CMV-associated chains were specific for CMV antigens.

Comment on this clone: The antigen remains unidentified.

Germline V CDR1 and CDR2: MGHRA, YSYEKL. The length of the CDR3 is 19 residues. V lost 4 bases and J lost 7; bases outside the gene matches: 16. Assay: immunoSEQ multiplex PCR; the TCRdb copy retains only in-frame clones and omits some. The sample has hundreds of thousands of clones; approximately 88% are singletons. This clonotype was obtained from a woman between 18 and 29 years old in good health and CMV-seronegative. This chain joins TRBV4-1 and TRBJ2-1; 13 bases line up with TRBD2. The sample taken for sequencing was PBMCs. The CDR3 here is CASSRPGQVGLAGDNEQFF. The DNA for the CDR3 is TGCGCCAGCAGCCGACCGGGACAGGTAGGACTAGCGGGAGATAATGAGCAGTTCTTC.